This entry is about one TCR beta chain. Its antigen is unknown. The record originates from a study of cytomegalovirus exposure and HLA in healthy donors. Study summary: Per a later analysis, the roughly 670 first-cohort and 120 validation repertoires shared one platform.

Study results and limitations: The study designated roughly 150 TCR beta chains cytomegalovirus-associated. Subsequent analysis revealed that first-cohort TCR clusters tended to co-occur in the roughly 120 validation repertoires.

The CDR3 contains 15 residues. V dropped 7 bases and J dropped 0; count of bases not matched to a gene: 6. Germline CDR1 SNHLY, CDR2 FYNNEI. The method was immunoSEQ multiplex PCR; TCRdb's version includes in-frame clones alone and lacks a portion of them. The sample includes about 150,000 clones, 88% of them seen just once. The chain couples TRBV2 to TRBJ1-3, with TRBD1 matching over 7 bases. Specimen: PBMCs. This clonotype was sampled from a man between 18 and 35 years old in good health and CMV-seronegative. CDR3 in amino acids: CASIGTVFSGNTIYF. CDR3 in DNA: TGTGCCAGCATCGGGACAGTCTTCTCTGGAAACACCATATATTTT.